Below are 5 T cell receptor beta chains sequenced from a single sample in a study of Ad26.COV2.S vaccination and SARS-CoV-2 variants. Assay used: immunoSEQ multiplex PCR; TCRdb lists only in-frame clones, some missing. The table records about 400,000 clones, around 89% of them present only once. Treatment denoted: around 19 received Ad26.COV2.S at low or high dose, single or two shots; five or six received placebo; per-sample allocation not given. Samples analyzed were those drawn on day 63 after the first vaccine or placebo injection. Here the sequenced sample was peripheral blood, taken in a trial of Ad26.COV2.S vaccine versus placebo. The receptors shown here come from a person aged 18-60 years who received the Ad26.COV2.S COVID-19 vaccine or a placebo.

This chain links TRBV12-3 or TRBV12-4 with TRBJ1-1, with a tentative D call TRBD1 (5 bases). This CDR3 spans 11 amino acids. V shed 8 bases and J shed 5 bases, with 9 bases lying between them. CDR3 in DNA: TGTGCCAGCGGAGGGGTGACTGAAGCTTTCTTT. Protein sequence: CASGGVTEAFF.

As DNA, the CDR3 is TGTGCCAGCAGCCAAATAGCGGGAACCTACAATGAGCAGTTCTTC. Protein: CASSQIAGTYNEQFF. The chain is built from TRBV5-4 and TRBJ2-1, with 8 positions matching TRBD2. Germline CDR1 and CDR2: SGHNT and YYREEE (reference sequence). This CDR3 has 15 amino acids. J gave up 2 bases and V 4 bases, and 5 bases lay outside the gene matches.

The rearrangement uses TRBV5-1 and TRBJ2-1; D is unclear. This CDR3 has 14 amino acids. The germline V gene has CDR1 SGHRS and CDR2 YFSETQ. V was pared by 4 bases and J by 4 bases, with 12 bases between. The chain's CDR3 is CASSPDGRYNEQFF. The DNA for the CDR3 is TGCGCCAGCAGCCCGGACGGTAGATACAATGAGCAGTTCTTC.

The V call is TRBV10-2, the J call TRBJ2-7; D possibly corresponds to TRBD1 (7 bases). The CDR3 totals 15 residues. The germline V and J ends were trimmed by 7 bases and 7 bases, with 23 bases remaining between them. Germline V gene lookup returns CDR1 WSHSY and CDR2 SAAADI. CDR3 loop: CASKGAPAGTREQYF. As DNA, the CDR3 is TGCGCCAGCAAGGGGGCCCCGGCGGGAACACGGGAGCAGTACTTC.

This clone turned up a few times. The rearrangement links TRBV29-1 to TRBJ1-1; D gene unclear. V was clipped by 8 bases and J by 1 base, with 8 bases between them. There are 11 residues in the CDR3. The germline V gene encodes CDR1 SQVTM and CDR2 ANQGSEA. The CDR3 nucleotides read TGCAGCAGTGGTTCGAACACTGAAGCTTTCTTT. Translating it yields CSSGSNTEAFF. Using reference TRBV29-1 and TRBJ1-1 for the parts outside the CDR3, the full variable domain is SAVISQKPSRDICQRGTSLTIQCQVDSQVTMMFWYRQQPGQSLTLIATANQGSEATYESGFVIDKFPISRPNLTFSTLTVSNMSPEDSSIYLCSSGSNTEAFFGQGTRLTVV.